These 24 T cell receptor beta chains share one sample of origin, sequenced in a study of T cell changes during pregnancy in multiple sclerosis. Profiled with immunoSEQ multiplex PCR; TCRdb holds only in-frame clones, not every one. The sample yields 45,000 to 70,000 clones, 92% seen once. The sample here was CD4+ T cells from peripheral blood mononuclear cells, taken after pregnancy. The receptors were gathered from a female donor in good health, enrolled as a control in a pregnancy study.

This chain connects TRBV7-2 to TRBJ2-3; TRBD1 is a possible D gene (5 bases). Germline V gene sequence: CDR1 SGHTA, CDR2 FQGNSA. CDR3 size: 14 residues. Trimming removed 5 bases from V and 3 bases from J, with 12 bases in between. The CDR3 nucleotides are TGTGCCAGCAGCCCAAGGGCAGGGACAGATACGCAGTATTTT. Protein sequence: CASSPRAGTDTQYF.

The CDR3 bases are TGTGCCAGCAGCGTAGCTGGGACAGGGATGGGTGGCTACACCTTC. It encodes CASSVAGTGMGGYTF. The chain uses TRBV9 and TRBJ1-2; TRBD1 agrees at 9 bases. J was trimmed by 7 bases and V by 0 bases; bases with no gene match: 7. This CDR3 spans 15 amino acids. Germline V gives CDR1 SGDLS, CDR2 YYNGEE.

The chain has TRBV7-3 and TRBJ2-3, with D hard to call. The V and J ends lost 5 bases and 0 bases respectively, with 9 bases between them. This CDR3 is 14 amino acids long. Germline V gene data show CDR1 as SGHTA and CDR2 as FQGTGA. CDR3 in amino acids: CASSTTYSTDTQYF. The DNA for the CDR3 is TGTGCCAGCAGCACGACTTACAGCACAGATACGCAGTATTTT.

This chain uses TRBV10-3 with TRBJ1-2; tentative D call: TRBD1 (6 bases). The CDR3 runs to 14 residues. The germline V gene has CDR1 ENHRY and CDR2 SYGVKD. V lost 0 bases and J lost 8, with 13 bases in between. The CDR3 sequence is CAISESAGVQGYTF. CDR3 nucleotide sequence: TGTGCCATCAGTGAGTCGGCAGGGGTCCAGGGCTACACCTTC.

The chain joins TRBV11-2 to TRBJ2-2; tentatively, D is TRBD2 (5 bases). V lost 5 bases to trimming and J lost 7 bases, with 20 bases between them. CDR1 and CDR2 from the germline V gene are SGHAT and FQNNGV. This CDR3 spans 16 amino acids. CDR3 DNA sequence: TGTGCCAGCAGCCGGGCCCAGGCTTACGGGGTCGGGGAGCTGTTTTTT. Amino acids: CASSRAQAYGVGELFF.

This chain joins TRBV27 and TRBJ1-6; 10 bases agree with TRBD1. The junction had 12 bases not matched to a gene; V was cut back by 2 bases and J by 8 bases. CDR3 length: 18 amino acids. CDR1 and CDR2 (germline): MNHEY, SMNVEV (reference sequence). The CDR3 loop is CASSLDPVSGQGYSPLHF. The CDR3 DNA sequence: TGTGCCAGCAGTTTAGATCCGGTGTCGGGACAGGGGTATTCACCCCTCCACTTT.

The chain employs TRBV28 and TRBJ1-4; D might be TRBD1 (6 bases). This CDR3 is built from 10 residues. Looked up from germline, CDR1 is MDHEN and CDR2 is SYDVKM. With 8 bases removed from V and 8 bases from J, the gap between germline ends came to 6 bases. CDR3 amino acids: CASGTEKLFF. CDR3 coding DNA: TGTGCCAGCGGGACAGAAAAACTGTTTTTT.

The genes are TRBV28 and TRBJ1-5; a possible D gene is TRBD1 (5 bases). The CDR3 spans 14 residues. Trimming took 5 bases from V and 0 from J, leaving 8 bases between them. Per germline, CDR1 MDHEN and CDR2 SYDVKM. The CDR3 DNA sequence: TGTGCCAGCAGTAAAAGGGGTAGCAATCAGCCCCAGCATTTT. It encodes CASSKRGSNQPQHF.

The chain uses TRBV4-3 and TRBJ2-3, with TRBD2 as a possible D gene (6 bases). Per germline, CDR1 LGHNA and CDR2 YSLEER. The CDR3 has 15 amino acids. V dropped 0 bases and J dropped 5 bases, with 12 bases sitting between them. The CDR3 region has the DNA TGCGCCAGCAGCCAAGATTTGGTGGGGGGAGATACGCAGTATTTT. Translation gives CASSQDLVGGDTQYF.

The chain combines TRBV28 with TRBJ2-7, with 12 bases lining up with TRBD1. This CDR3 is built from 15 residues. The V gene end was trimmed by 7 bases and the J gene end by 5 bases; junction bases not matched to a gene: 9. CDR1 is MDHEN and CDR2 is SYDVKM in the germline V gene. CDR3 loop: CASTSPGTGGNEQYF. CDR3 DNA: TGTGCCAGCACCTCTCCCGGGACAGGGGGCAACGAGCAGTACTTC. Based on the CDR3 plus reference TRBV28 and TRBJ2-7, the full variable domain is DVKVTQSSRYLVKRTGEKVFLECVQDMDHENMFWYRQDPGLGLRLIYFSYDVKMKEKGDIPEGYSVSREKKERFSLILESASTNQTSMYLCASTSPGTGGNEQYFGPGTRLTVT.

V is TRBV5-4 and J is TRBJ1-4; 7 bases match TRBD1. The V segment lost 1 base and the J segment 5 bases; nucleotides outside the gene matches: 5. The germline CDR1 and CDR2 sequences are SGHNT and YYREEE (reference sequence). This CDR3 is 15 amino acids long. CDR3 nucleotide sequence: TGTGCCAGCAGCTTGTCAGGGGGATTGAATGAAAAACTGTTTTTT. This encodes CASSLSGGLNEKLFF.

In this sample, this clone turned up once. The J gene is TRBJ1-3, the V gene TRBV2; 7 bases line up with TRBD1. V trimming: 6 bases; J trimming: 3 bases; junction bases outside the gene matches: 11. The germline CDR1 and CDR2 sequences are SNHLY and FYNNEI. The CDR3 is made up of 16 amino acids. Written as DNA, the CDR3 is TGTGCCAGCAGCGAGAGGCCGACAGGGATTGGAAACACCATATATTTT. This gives the protein CASSERPTGIGNTIYF.

V usage is TRBV4-1 and J usage is TRBJ2-5; TRBD2 matches 7 bases. Unmatched junction bases numbered 4, after V lost 4 bases and J lost 5 bases. The CDR3 is 13 residues long. From germline, CDR1 is MGHRA and CDR2 YSYEKL. The CDR3 region has the DNA TGCGCCAGCAGCCGGGGGGGGTGGGAGACCCAGTACTTC. Amino acid sequence: CASSRGGWETQYF.

The gene calls are TRBV11-2 and TRBJ1-1; no clear D gene. Germline-derived CDR1 and CDR2 are SGHAT and FQNNGV. CDR3 length equals 14 residues. Trimming shortened V by 3 bases and J by 2 bases, and 10 bases separated the two germline ends. As DNA, the CDR3 is TGTGCCAGCAGCTTGGGCAGGCATAACACTGAAGCTTTCTTT. This sequence encodes CASSLGRHNTEAFF.

This chain uses TRBV19 with TRBJ1-2, with a possible D match to TRBD1 (5 bases). Germline V CDR1 and CDR2: LNHDA, SQIVND (reference sequence). V was cut by 7 bases and J by 6 bases, with 15 bases left in between. This CDR3 spans 13 amino acids. The CDR3 loop reads CASKAAGGNGYTF. The CDR3 DNA is TGTGCCAGTAAGGCTGCGGGGGGGAATGGCTACACCTTC.

This rearrangement joins TRBV28 to TRBJ2-1; TRBD2 is a possible D gene (5 bases). The CDR3 runs 13 residues. Trimming took 10 bases from V and 8 from J, leaving 18 bases between them. Germline V gives CDR1 MDHEN, CDR2 SYDVKM. CDR3 region: CATNTPPGDEQFF. The CDR3 DNA sequence: TGTGCCACCAACACCCCTCCCGGGGATGAGCAGTTCTTC. The entire variable domain, with the rest obtained from reference TRBV28 and TRBJ2-1, is as follows: DVKVTQSSRYLVKRTGEKVFLECVQDMDHENMFWYRQDPGLGLRLIYFSYDVKMKEKGDIPEGYSVSREKKERFSLILESASTNQTSMYLCATNTPPGDEQFFGPGTRLTVL.

This chain links TRBV7-2 with TRBJ2-2; 7 bases line up with TRBD2. This CDR3 region has 16 residues. The germline V gene has CDR1 SGHTA and CDR2 FQGNSA. V was pared by 2 bases and J by 5 bases, with 8 bases of the junction left unmatched. The CDR3 DNA follows: TGTGCCAGCAGCTTATTCGGCGGGGGTGGAACCGGGGAGCTGTTTTTT. This codes for CASSLFGGGGTGELFF.

The chain links TRBV28 to TRBJ2-7; the D gene is possibly TRBD2 (5 bases). Germline V gives CDR1 MDHEN, CDR2 SYDVKM. This CDR3 region has 13 residues. V was pared by 6 bases and J by 2 bases, with 11 bases between. CDR3 DNA sequence: TGTGCCAGCAGCCTCGGGGTTCCCTACGAGCAGTACTTC. Its protein product is CASSLGVPYEQYF.

This sequence joins TRBV4-2 and TRBJ2-3, with 14 bases lining up with TRBD2. The ends lost 4 bases at V and 6 bases at J; junction bases unmatched: 3. Germline values: CDR1 LGHNA, CDR2 YNFKEQ. The CDR3 sequence is 15 residues long. The CDR3 is CASSRTSGGLDTQYF. The CDR3 nucleotides read TGTGCCAGCAGCCGGACTAGCGGGGGGTTGGATACGCAGTATTTT.

This clone was seen once. The V call is TRBV7-3, the J call TRBJ1-1, with D possibly TRBD1 on 6 matching bases. Germline V gene sequence: CDR1 SGHTA, CDR2 FQGTGA. Trimming shortened V by 1 base and J by 4 bases, and 10 bases separated the two germline ends. The CDR3 extends over 14 amino acids. The CDR3 sequence: CASSLKAGVTEAFF. CDR3 sequence (DNA): TGTGCCAGCAGCTTAAAGGCAGGGGTCACTGAAGCTTTCTTT.

J is TRBJ1-1 and V is TRBV9; TRBD1 aligns across 9 bases. Germline V gene data show CDR1 as SGDLS and CDR2 as YYNGEE. This CDR3 comprises 13 residues. Trimming cost V 4 bases and J 10 bases; bases outside gene matches: 8. The CDR3 loop is CASSPGDREGAFF. The CDR3 nucleotides read TGTGCCAGCAGCCCCGGGGACAGGGAAGGAGCTTTCTTT.

The chain recombines TRBV9 with TRBJ2-3, with 7 bases fitting TRBD2. The CDR3 is 15 amino acids. Trimming took 4 bases from V and 6 from J; bases not matched to a gene: 11. CDR1 is SGDLS, CDR2 YYNGEE, per germline. The CDR3 sequence is CASSPSVGGMDTQYF. As DNA, the CDR3 is TGTGCCAGCAGCCCCTCAGTCGGGGGGATGGATACGCAGTATTTT.

The chain couples TRBV2 to TRBJ1-6; D call uncertain. CDR1 is SNHLY and CDR2 is FYNNEI in the germline V gene. Trimming stripped 2 bases from V and 7 bases from J, with 12 bases between. The CDR3 loop spans 15 amino acids. This CDR3 is CASSELGGGNSPLHF. CDR3 in DNA: TGTGCCAGCAGTGAATTGGGAGGCGGCAATTCACCCCTCCACTTT.

Written as DNA, the CDR3 is TGTGCCAGCAGTGTGGGGACAGCATTACAGCCCCAGCATTTT. Translating it yields CASSVGTALQPQHF. The V and J genes are TRBV2 and TRBJ1-5; the match to TRBD1 covers 7 bases. In germline, CDR1 is SNHLY, CDR2 FYNNEI. V trimming: 4 bases; J trimming: 7 bases; junction bases outside the gene matches: 7. The length of the CDR3 is 14 residues.